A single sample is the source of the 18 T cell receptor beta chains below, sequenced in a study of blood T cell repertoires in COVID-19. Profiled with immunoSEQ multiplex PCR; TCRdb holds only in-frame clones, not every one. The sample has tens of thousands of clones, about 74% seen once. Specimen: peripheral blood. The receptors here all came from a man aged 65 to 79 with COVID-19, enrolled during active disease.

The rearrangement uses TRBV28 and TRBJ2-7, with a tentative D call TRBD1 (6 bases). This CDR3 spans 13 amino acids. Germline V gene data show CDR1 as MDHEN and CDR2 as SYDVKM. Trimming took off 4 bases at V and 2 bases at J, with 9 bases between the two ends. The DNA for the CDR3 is TGTGCCAGCAGTTCCCCAGGGGCCTACGAGCAGTACTTC. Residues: CASSSPGAYEQYF.

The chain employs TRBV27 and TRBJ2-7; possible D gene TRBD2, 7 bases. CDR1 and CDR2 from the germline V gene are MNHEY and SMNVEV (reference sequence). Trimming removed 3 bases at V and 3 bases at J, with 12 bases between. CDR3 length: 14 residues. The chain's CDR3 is CASSFAGADYEQYF. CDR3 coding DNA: TGTGCCAGCAGTTTCGCGGGGGCCGACTACGAGCAGTACTTC.

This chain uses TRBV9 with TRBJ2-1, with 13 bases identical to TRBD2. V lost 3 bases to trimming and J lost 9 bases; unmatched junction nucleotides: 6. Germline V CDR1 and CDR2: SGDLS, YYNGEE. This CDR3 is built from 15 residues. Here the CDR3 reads CASSATSGRPGEQFF. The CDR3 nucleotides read TGTGCCAGCAGCGCGACTAGCGGGAGGCCGGGTGAGCAGTTCTTC.

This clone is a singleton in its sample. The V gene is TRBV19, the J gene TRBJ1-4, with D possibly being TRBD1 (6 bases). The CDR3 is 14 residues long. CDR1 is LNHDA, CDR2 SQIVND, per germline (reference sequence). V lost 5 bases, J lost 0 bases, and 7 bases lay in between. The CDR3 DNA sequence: TGTGCCAGTAGTCACAGGGCAACTAATGAAAAACTGTTTTTT. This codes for CASSHRATNEKLFF.

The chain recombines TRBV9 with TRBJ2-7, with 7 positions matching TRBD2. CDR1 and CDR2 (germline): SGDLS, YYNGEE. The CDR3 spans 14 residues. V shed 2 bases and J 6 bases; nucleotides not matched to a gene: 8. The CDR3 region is CASSVWEGDREQYF. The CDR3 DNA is TGTGCCAGCAGCGTCTGGGAGGGTGACCGCGAGCAGTACTTC.

The chain's CDR3 is CSSTGSRQNTGELFF. The CDR3 nucleotides read TGCAGCTCTACAGGGTCCCGACAGAACACCGGGGAGCTGTTTTTT. The chain employs TRBV29-1 and TRBJ2-2, with D possibly being TRBD1 (6 bases). This CDR3 has 15 amino acids. V lost 8 bases and J lost 1, with 17 bases in between. Germline V lookup: CDR1 SQVTM, CDR2 ANQGSEA.

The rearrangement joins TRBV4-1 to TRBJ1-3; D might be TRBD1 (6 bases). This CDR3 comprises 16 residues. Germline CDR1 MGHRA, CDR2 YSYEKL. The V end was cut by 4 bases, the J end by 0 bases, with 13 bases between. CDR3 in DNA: TGCGCCAGCAGCCCGGAGACAGGAGCCTCTGGAAACACCATATATTTT. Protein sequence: CASSPETGASGNTIYF.

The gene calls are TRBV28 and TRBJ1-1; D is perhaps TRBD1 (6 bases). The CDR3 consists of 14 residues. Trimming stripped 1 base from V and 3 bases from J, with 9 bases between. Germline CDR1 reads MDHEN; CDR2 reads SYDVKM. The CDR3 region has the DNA TGTGCCAGCAGTTTATTCGGACAGTACACTGAAGCTTTCTTT. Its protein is CASSLFGQYTEAFF.

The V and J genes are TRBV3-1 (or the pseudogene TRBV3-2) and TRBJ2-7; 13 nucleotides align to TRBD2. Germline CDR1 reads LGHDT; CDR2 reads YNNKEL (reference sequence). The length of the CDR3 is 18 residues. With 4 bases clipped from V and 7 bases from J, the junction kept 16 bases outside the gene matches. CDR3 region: CASSPKWGPRLAGGEQYF. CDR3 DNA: TGTGCCAGCAGCCCCAAATGGGGGCCCCGACTAGCGGGAGGAGAGCAGTACTTC.

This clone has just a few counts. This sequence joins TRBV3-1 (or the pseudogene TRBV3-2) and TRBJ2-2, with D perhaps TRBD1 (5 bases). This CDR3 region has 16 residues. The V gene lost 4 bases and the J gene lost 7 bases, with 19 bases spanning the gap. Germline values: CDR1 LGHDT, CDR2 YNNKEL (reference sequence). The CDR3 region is CASSLIGAIYDGELFF. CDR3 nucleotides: TGTGCCAGCAGCCTAATTGGGGCGATTTATGACGGGGAGCTGTTTTTT.

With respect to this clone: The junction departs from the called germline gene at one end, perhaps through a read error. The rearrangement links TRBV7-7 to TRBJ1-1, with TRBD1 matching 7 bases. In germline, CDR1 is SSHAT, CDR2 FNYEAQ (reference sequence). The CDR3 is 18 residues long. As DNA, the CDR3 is TGTGCTAGCAGCATACCCTACAGGGGCGCCGAGGGGGACACTGAAGCTTTCTTT. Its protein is CASSIPYRGAEGDTEAFF. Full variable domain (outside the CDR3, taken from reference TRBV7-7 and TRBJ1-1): GAGVSQSPRYKVTKRGQDVTLRCDPISSHATLYWYQQALGQGPEFLTYFNYEAQPDKSGLPSDRFSAERPEGSISTLTIQRTEQRDSAMYRCASSIPYRGAEGDTEAFFGQGTRLTVV.

This chain's CDR3 is CASSYSMGQPTYEQYF. The CDR3 nucleotides are TGTGCCAGCAGTTACTCGATGGGGCAGCCCACCTACGAGCAGTACTTC. This rearrangement joins TRBV6-2 or TRBV6-3 to TRBJ2-7; D is perhaps TRBD1 (5 bases). Trimming took 0 bases from V and 2 from J, leaving 14 bases between them. Germline CDR1 is MNHEY and CDR2 is SVGEGT. This CDR3 region has 16 residues.

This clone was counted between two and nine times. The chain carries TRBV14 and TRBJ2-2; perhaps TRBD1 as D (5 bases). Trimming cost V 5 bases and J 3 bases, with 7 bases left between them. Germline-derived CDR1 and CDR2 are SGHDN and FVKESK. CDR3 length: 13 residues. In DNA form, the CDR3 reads TGTGCCAGCAGCGAGACAGACACCGGGGAGCTGTTTTTT. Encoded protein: CASSETDTGELFF.

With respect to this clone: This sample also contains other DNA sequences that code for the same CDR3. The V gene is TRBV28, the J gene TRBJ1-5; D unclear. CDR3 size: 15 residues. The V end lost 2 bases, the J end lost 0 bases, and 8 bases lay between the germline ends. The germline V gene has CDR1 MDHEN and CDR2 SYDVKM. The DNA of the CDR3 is TGTGCCAGCAGTTTACTCCAGTATAGCAATCAGCCCCAGCATTTT. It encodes CASSLLQYSNQPQHF. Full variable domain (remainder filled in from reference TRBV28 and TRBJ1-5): DVKVTQSSRYLVKRTGEKVFLECVQDMDHENMFWYRQDPGLGLRLIYFSYDVKMKEKGDIPEGYSVSREKKERFSLILESASTNQTSMYLCASSLLQYSNQPQHFGDGTRLSIL.

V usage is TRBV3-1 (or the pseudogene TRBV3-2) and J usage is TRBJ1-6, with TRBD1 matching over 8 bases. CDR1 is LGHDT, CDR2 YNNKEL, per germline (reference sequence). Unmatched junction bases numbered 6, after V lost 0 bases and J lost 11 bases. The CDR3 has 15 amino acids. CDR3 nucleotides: TGTGCCAGCAGCCAAGACGGGACAGGCAGGACACCCCTCCACTTT. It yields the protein CASSQDGTGRTPLHF.

The CDR3 loop is CASRSSASSSYEQYF. The DNA for the CDR3 is TGTGCCAGCCGATCTAGCGCATCGAGCTCCTACGAGCAGTACTTC. The rearrangement joins TRBV19 to TRBJ2-7; TRBD2 might be the D (6 bases). CDR3 size: 15 residues. Trimming took 9 bases from V and 0 from J, leaving 18 bases between them. CDR1 is LNHDA, CDR2 SQIVND, per germline (reference sequence).

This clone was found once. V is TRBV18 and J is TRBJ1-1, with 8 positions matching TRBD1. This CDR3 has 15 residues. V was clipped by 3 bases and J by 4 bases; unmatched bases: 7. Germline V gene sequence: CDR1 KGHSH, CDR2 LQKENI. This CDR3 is CASSPGQGKLTEAFF. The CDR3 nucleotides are TGTGCCAGCTCACCCGGACAGGGTAAGCTCACTGAAGCTTTCTTT.

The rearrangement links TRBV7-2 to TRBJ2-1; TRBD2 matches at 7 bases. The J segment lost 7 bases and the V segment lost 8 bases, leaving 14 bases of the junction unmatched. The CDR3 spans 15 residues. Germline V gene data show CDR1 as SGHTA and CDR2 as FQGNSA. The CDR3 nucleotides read TGTGCCAGCGCCTGGAGGCCTAGCGGAGGGAATGAGCAGTTCTTC. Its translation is CASAWRPSGGNEQFF.